Included here is one TCR beta chain sequence, with context. The sample belongs to a study of shared clonotypes between healthy human individuals. Study context: Per donor, three plates held CD4 naive cells, three held CD4 memory, two held CD8 naive and one held CD8 memory.

The assay used deep level. Clones were sequenced by immunoSEQ multiplex PCR, and TCRdb holds only the in-frame ones, with some missing. The profile shows roughly 2 million clones, 90% to 96% of them singletons. Adults of Caucasian background living in Nashville, Tennessee made up all donors. This CDR3 has 13 amino acids. The germline V and J ends were trimmed by 6 bases and 0 bases, with 8 bases remaining between them. In germline, CDR1 is LNHDA, CDR2 SQIVND (reference sequence). This rearrangement joins TRBV19 to TRBJ1-2; the D is unclear. The sequenced sample consisted of naive CD4+ T cells sorted from blood. Subset defined: CD45RA+ positively selected. This receptor was identified in a man between 18 and 29 years old in good health. Written as DNA, the CDR3 is TGTGCCAGTAGACTTGGGGCTAACTATGGCTACACCTTC. Translated, it gives CASRLGANYGYTF.